This TCR beta chain was retrieved from a study of blood T cell repertoires in COVID-19. The wider study: Collection of acute and convalescent COVID-19 samples took place in the United States, Italy and Spain. T cells, B-cell-depleted T cells, or PBMCs provided the cDNA or gDNA that served as material.

Method: immunoSEQ multiplex PCR; TCRdb's copy keeps in-frame clones and lacks some. The table has just under 65,000 clones, about 80% seen once. This CDR3 comprises 14 residues. Germline lookup yields CDR1 KGHSH and CDR2 LQKENI. V was pared by 2 bases and J by 8 bases, with 5 bases of the junction left unmatched. This TCR derives from an elderly woman with acute or convalescent COVID-19. The sample consisted of peripheral blood. The chain combines TRBV18 with TRBJ1-4; 7 bases line up with TRBD1. The CDR3: CASSPETGREKLFF. The CDR3 nucleotides are TGTGCCAGCTCACCAGAGACAGGGAGAGAAAAACTGTTTTTT.